One sample yielded the 12 T cell receptor beta chains listed below, sequenced in a study of PD-1 blockade in classical Hodgkin lymphoma. Sequencing used immunoSEQ multiplex PCR; TCRdb keeps in-frame clones, though not all of them. The sample consists of about 110,000 clones, roughly nine tenths of them appearing once. All trial patients relapsed after autologous stem cell transplantation. Sample: peripheral blood mononuclear cells (PBMCs), taken before the second cycle of nivolumab. The receptors were sampled from a human donor with classical Hodgkin lymphoma.

V and J are TRBV6-6 and TRBJ2-5; 10 bases agree with TRBD1. CDR3 length equals 16 residues. The J segment lost 7 bases and the V segment lost 5 bases, leaving 13 bases of the junction unmatched. CDR1 is MNHNY, CDR2 SVGAGI, per germline (reference sequence). This chain's CDR3 is CASSRPRDRGFGTQYF. In nucleotides, the CDR3 is TGTGCCAGCAGTCGCCCCCGGGACAGGGGCTTTGGGACCCAGTACTTC.

The rearrangement uses TRBV6-1 and TRBJ1-2; 9 nucleotides align to TRBD1. The V segment lost 3 bases and the J segment 7 bases; nucleotides outside the gene matches: 6. The CDR3 has 14 amino acids. Germline assignment: CDR1 MNHNS and CDR2 SASEGT. CDR3 DNA: TGTGCCAGCAGTGAGAACAGGGGGCTAAGTGGCTACACCTTC. This translates into CASSENRGLSGYTF.

The chain couples TRBV28 to TRBJ1-1; possible D gene TRBD1, 5 bases. Germline V gives CDR1 MDHEN, CDR2 SYDVKM. V was pared by 7 bases and J by 0 bases, with 18 bases between. This CDR3 contains 16 residues. CDR3 region: CASISLGGTVNTEAFF. The CDR3 bases are TGTGCCAGCATTTCCCTGGGGGGGACGGTGAACACTGAAGCTTTCTTT.

The rearrangement joins TRBV10-2 to TRBJ2-7; 9 bases map to TRBD2. Germline lookup yields CDR1 WSHSY and CDR2 SAAADI. This CDR3 is built from 13 residues. The trim removed 7 bases at V and 5 bases at J, leaving 6 bases unmatched. CDR3 nucleotides: TGCGCCAGCAATTTGCTAGCGGGAAACGAGCAGTACTTC. Translating it yields CASNLLAGNEQYF.

The chain uses TRBV27 and TRBJ1-1; 7 bases fit TRBD1. Trimming at V came to 5 bases and at J to 0 bases, leaving 6 bases not matched to a gene. Germline V gene lookup returns CDR1 MNHEY and CDR2 SMNVEV (reference sequence). The CDR3 covers 15 residues. CDR3: CASSMGQLMNTEAFF. CDR3 in DNA: TGTGCCAGCAGTATGGGACAGCTCATGAACACTGAAGCTTTCTTT.

The V and J genes are TRBV7-9 and TRBJ2-7; possible D gene TRBD1, 6 bases. V was pared by 5 bases and J by 5 bases, with 19 bases between. Germline CDR1 and CDR2: SEHNR and FQNEAQ (reference sequence). The CDR3 consists of 15 residues. CDR3 amino acids: CASSHLTGSLDEQYF. DNA for the CDR3: TGTGCCAGCAGCCACCTGACAGGCTCCCTAGACGAGCAGTACTTC.

The chain is built from TRBV7-2 and TRBJ2-3; D ambiguous. Trimming removed 3 bases at V and 3 bases at J, with 7 bases between. Looked up from germline, CDR1 is SGHTA and CDR2 is FQGNSA. The CDR3 has 13 residues. The CDR3 DNA reads TGTGCCAGCAGCTTTTGGGGAACAGATACGCAGTATTTT. This gives the protein CASSFWGTDTQYF.

V usage is TRBV7-9 and J usage is TRBJ2-3, with D unclear. Germline V gives CDR1 SEHNR, CDR2 FQNEAQ (reference sequence). There are 15 residues in the CDR3. V was trimmed by 1 base and J by 1 base, leaving 9 bases between them. The CDR3, as DNA: TGTGCCAGCAGCTTAGGACCCCGGGGCACAGATACGCAGTATTTT. Protein sequence: CASSLGPRGTDTQYF.

The chain carries TRBV4-1 and TRBJ2-7; D may match TRBD1 or TRBD2 (5 bases each). Germline lookup yields CDR1 MGHRA and CDR2 YSYEKL. Trimming stripped 1 base from V and 8 bases from J, with 18 bases between. The CDR3 loop spans 15 amino acids. The DNA of the CDR3 is TGCGCCAGCAGCCAAGTTAATTCGGGACCCGAAAAGCAGTACTTC. As protein: CASSQVNSGPEKQYF.

The chain combines TRBV6-1 with TRBJ2-7, with TRBD1 identical over 7 bases. The V segment lost 11 bases and the J segment 1 base; nucleotides outside the gene matches: 8. Germline CDR1 and CDR2: MNHNS and SASEGT. This CDR3 is built from 13 residues. CDR3 bases: TGTGCCTCCAGGGGGTTATCGTCCTACGAGCAGTACTTC. It encodes CASRGLSSYEQYF.

The V gene is TRBV19, the J gene TRBJ1-1; D unclear. This CDR3 contains 13 residues. Germline CDR1 is LNHDA and CDR2 is SQIVND (reference sequence). Trimming removed 6 bases at V and 6 bases at J, with 14 bases between. In nucleotides, the CDR3 is TGTGCCAGTAGCCTACCATCAGGCGCTGAAGCTTTCTTT. Protein sequence: CASSLPSGAEAFF.

The rearrangement links TRBV18 to TRBJ2-1; no clear D. Germline CDR1 KGHSH, CDR2 LQKENI. The CDR3 length is 12 residues. V was cut by 3 bases and J by 4 bases, with 4 bases left in between. CDR3 in amino acids: CASSPAYNEQFF. In DNA, the CDR3 is TGTGCCAGCTCACCGGCGTACAATGAGCAGTTCTTC.